This TCR beta chain was sequenced in a study of shared T cell receptors in the human thymus. The table came from immunoSEQ multiplex PCR; TCRdb's copy has only in-frame clones and leaves some out. The sample carries 650,000 to 950,000 clones, 70% to 90% recorded once. Germline values: CDR1 SGHTA, CDR2 FQGNSA. CDR3 length: 15 amino acids. Trimming removed 5 bases at V and 2 bases at J, with 16 bases between. This same sample was also part of a study on human thymus T cells. This second study says: Thymus pieces cut out during corrective heart surgery were the tissue that was used. Related research found strongly overlapping thymic repertoires in unrelated individuals.

This sequence originates from a girl under three years old with a congenital heart defect. Sequenced: thymocytes. J is TRBJ2-7 and V is TRBV7-2; perhaps TRBD1 as D (5 bases). Here the CDR3 DNA reads TGTGCCAGCAGCCCCATCCGGACAAGGACCTACGAGCAGTACTTC. Protein product: CASSPIRTRTYEQYF.